Listed below are T cell receptor beta chains from one sample, sequenced in a study of T cells in Graves' hyperthyroidism and ophthalmopathy. TCRdb used MiXCR to reprocess the multiplex PCR reads, holding one entry per CDR3 protein. The table lists 300,000 to 450,000 distinct CDR3 sequences, about 12% of them singletons. Sequencing used blood. Receptors originate from a woman in her late teens or twenties with Graves' hyperthyroidism. Both conserved end residues are part of each CDR3. D genes are given only for firm matches. A clone size is listed for some rows: how often the clone was seen (once, few, many), or a class if it is expanded.

v_gene: TRBV12-3/TRBV12-4
d_gene: .
abundance: .
j_gene: TRBJ2-1
CDR3nt: TGTGCCAGCAGTTTAGAGGGTCACAATGAGCAGTTCTTC
CDR3aa: CASSLEGHNEQFF

v_gene: TRBV27
d_gene: TRBD2
abundance: many
j_gene: TRBJ2-3
CDR3nt: TGTGCCAGCAGTTTCTGGGGACTAGCGACAGATACGCAGTATTTT
CDR3aa: CASSFWGLATDTQYF

v_gene: TRBV18
d_gene: .
abundance: .
j_gene: TRBJ1-1
CDR3nt: TGTGCCAGCTCACTAAGGACAGAAATGAACACTGAAGCTTTCTTT
CDR3aa: CASSLRTEMNTEAFF

v_gene: TRBV28
d_gene: .
abundance: many
j_gene: TRBJ2-5
CDR3nt: TGTGCCAGCAGTCCGCCCCAGGGTGGGGAGACCCAGTACTTC
CDR3aa: CASSPPQGGETQYF

v_gene: TRBV27
d_gene: TRBD1
abundance: .
j_gene: TRBJ2-7
CDR3nt: TGTGCCAGCACCTCCGGGACAGGGCTCTCCTACGAGCAGTACTTC
CDR3aa: CASTSGTGLSYEQYF

v_gene: TRBV20-1
d_gene: .
abundance: many
j_gene: TRBJ1-1
CDR3nt: TGCAGTGCTAGAGCGACCTCCGAAGCTTTCTTT
CDR3aa: CSARATSEAFF

v_gene: TRBV10-3
d_gene: .
abundance: .
j_gene: TRBJ1-4
CDR3nt: TGTGCCATCAGTAATTCTAATGAAAAACTGTTTTTT
CDR3aa: CAISNSNEKLFF

v_gene: TRBV5-6
d_gene: TRBD1
abundance: few
j_gene: TRBJ2-2
CDR3nt: TGTGCCAGCAGCTTGGAGGGGGCTAACACCGGGGAGCTGTTTTTT
CDR3aa: CASSLEGANTGELFF

v_gene: TRBV10-1
d_gene: .
abundance: many
j_gene: TRBJ1-1
CDR3nt: TGCGCCAGCAGGACGGGGCGGTCGACTGAAGCTTTCTTT
CDR3aa: CASRTGRSTEAFF

v_gene: TRBV7-8
d_gene: TRBD2
abundance: many
j_gene: TRBJ2-1
CDR3nt: TGTGCCAGCAGCTTAGGGCCTAAGTTAGGTGCTACGGGACTAGCGGGCCCCAATGAGCAGTTCTTC
CDR3aa: CASSLGPKLGATGLAGPNEQFF

v_gene: TRBV19
d_gene: TRBD2
abundance: few
j_gene: TRBJ2-1
CDR3nt: TGTGCCAGTATGTGGCGGGGGGGCAATGAGCAGTTCTTC
CDR3aa: CASMWRGGNEQFF

v_gene: TRBV7-8
d_gene: TRBD1
abundance: many
j_gene: TRBJ1-5
CDR3nt: TGTGCCAGCAGCTACATCAGGGGGCGTGGGAGCAATCAGCCCCAGCATTTT
CDR3aa: CASSYIRGRGSNQPQHF

v_gene: TRBV29-1
d_gene: .
abundance: .
j_gene: TRBJ2-7
CDR3nt: TGCAGCGTTGACGCAGGACAGCCTTACTACGAGCAGTACTTC
CDR3aa: CSVDAGQPYYEQYF

v_gene: TRBV18
d_gene: .
abundance: few
j_gene: TRBJ2-7
CDR3nt: TGTGCCAGCTGGACCTTTCACCCGTCCCCCGAGCAGTACTTC
CDR3aa: CASWTFHPSPEQYF

v_gene: TRBV19
d_gene: .
abundance: many
j_gene: TRBJ1-1
CDR3nt: TGTGCCAGTAGGGCCCTGAACACTGAAGCTTTCTTT
CDR3aa: CASRALNTEAFF

v_gene: TRBV27
d_gene: .
abundance: many
j_gene: TRBJ2-3
CDR3nt: TGTGCCAGCAGTTTCGGTGGTGGGGATACGCAGTATTTT
CDR3aa: CASSFGGGDTQYF

v_gene: TRBV19
d_gene: TRBD2
abundance: many
j_gene: TRBJ2-6
CDR3nt: TGTGCCAGTTCACAGCGGGGAGACTCTGGGGCCAACGTCCTGACTTTC
CDR3aa: CASSQRGDSGANVLTF

v_gene: TRBV15
d_gene: .
abundance: many
j_gene: TRBJ1-5
CDR3nt: TGTGCCACCAGCAGAGCGGAGACAGCCAGTGGGGTATCCCAGCATTTT
CDR3aa: CATSRAETASGVSQHF

v_gene: TRBV7-9
d_gene: .
abundance: many
j_gene: TRBJ2-7
CDR3nt: TGTGCCAGCAGCTCACCGACAGAGAAGCTGTCCGACGAGCAGTACTTC
CDR3aa: CASSSPTEKLSDEQYF

v_gene: TRBV3-1
d_gene: TRBD1
abundance: .
j_gene: TRBJ1-1
CDR3nt: TGTGCCAGCACCAGGACAGGGGTGAACACTGAAGCTTTCTTT
CDR3aa: CASTRTGVNTEAFF

v_gene: TRBV4-3
d_gene: .
abundance: .
j_gene: TRBJ2-2
CDR3nt: TGCGCCAGCAGCCCCGCCCTCCGGGCCGGGGAGCTGTTTTTT
CDR3aa: CASSPALRAGELFF

v_gene: TRBV3-1
d_gene: .
abundance: .
j_gene: TRBJ2-7
CDR3nt: TGTGCCAGCAGCCAAGATGGGACCCGCTCCTACGAGCAGTACTTC
CDR3aa: CASSQDGTRSYEQYF

v_gene: TRBV9
d_gene: .
abundance: .
j_gene: TRBJ1-3
CDR3nt: TGTGCCAGCAAAGCATACTCTGGAAACACCATATATTTT
CDR3aa: CASKAYSGNTIYF

v_gene: TRBV27
d_gene: .
abundance: many
j_gene: TRBJ2-1
CDR3nt: TGTGCCAGCAAAGAGGTTGTTGCCGCTAGTGAGCAGTTCTTC
CDR3aa: CASKEVVAASEQFF

v_gene: TRBV28
d_gene: .
abundance: few
j_gene: TRBJ2-3
CDR3nt: TGTGCCAGCAGACCGAAGGAGGGGAGGAACACAGATACGCAGTATTTT
CDR3aa: CASRPKEGRNTDTQYF

v_gene: TRBV28
d_gene: .
abundance: .
j_gene: TRBJ1-5
CDR3nt: TGTGCCAGCAGTTCCCCGGTCGGGGGCGACAATCAGCCCCAGCATTTT
CDR3aa: CASSSPVGGDNQPQHF

v_gene: TRBV7-2
d_gene: TRBD1
abundance: many
j_gene: TRBJ2-7
CDR3nt: TGTGCCAGCACCCGGGACAGGGGCTCGGGCGAGCAGTACTTC
CDR3aa: CASTRDRGSGEQYF

v_gene: TRBV20-1
d_gene: .
abundance: many
j_gene: TRBJ1-2
CDR3nt: TGCAGTGCTGGCGGACATGGGGATGGCTACACCTTC
CDR3aa: CSAGGHGDGYTF

v_gene: TRBV7-9
d_gene: TRBD1
abundance: .
j_gene: TRBJ2-6
CDR3nt: TGTGCCAGCAGCTTGGCCGTTACAGGGGCCTCTGGGGCCAACGTCCTGACTTTC
CDR3aa: CASSLAVTGASGANVLTF

v_gene: TRBV20-1
d_gene: .
abundance: many
j_gene: TRBJ2-5
CDR3nt: TGCAGTGCTAGAGTCGGGAAAGAGACCCAGTACTTC
CDR3aa: CSARVGKETQYF

v_gene: TRBV18
d_gene: TRBD1
abundance: many
j_gene: TRBJ1-5
CDR3nt: TGTGCCAGCTCAATAGGGGGCATGGGTCAGCCCCAGCATTTT
CDR3aa: CASSIGGMGQPQHF

v_gene: TRBV6-1
d_gene: TRBD1
abundance: many
j_gene: TRBJ1-5
CDR3nt: TGTGCCAGCCGCGACAGGGATAGCAATCAGCCCCAGCATTTT
CDR3aa: CASRDRDSNQPQHF

v_gene: TRBV5-4
d_gene: .
abundance: many
j_gene: TRBJ2-5
CDR3nt: TGTGCCAGCAGCTTGTACTGGGAAACCCAGTACTTC
CDR3aa: CASSLYWETQYF

v_gene: TRBV4-1
d_gene: TRBD2
abundance: .
j_gene: TRBJ2-7
CDR3nt: TGCGCCAGCAGCCAGCCCTACGGACTAGCGGCCTACGAGCAGTACTTC
CDR3aa: CASSQPYGLAAYEQYF

v_gene: TRBV19
d_gene: .
abundance: many
j_gene: TRBJ1-1
CDR3nt: TGTGCCAGTAGACCGTTCGGGAGCGGTGAAGCTTTCTTT
CDR3aa: CASRPFGSGEAFF

v_gene: TRBV27
d_gene: .
abundance: many
j_gene: TRBJ2-1
CDR3nt: TGTGCCAGCAGTTTAGGGGACTCCTACAATGAGCAGTTCTTC
CDR3aa: CASSLGDSYNEQFF